The source of this T cell receptor (beta chain) is a study of T-cell reconstitution after alpha-beta-depleted transplantation in children. A library of TCRbeta sequences, prepared with unique molecular identifiers, was generated. TCRdb reprocessed the PCR reads via MiXCR and lists one record per CDR3 protein. The sample lists 190,000 or so distinct CDR3 sequences, roughly 14% occurring once. Many counts were recorded for this clonotype. This CDR3 spans 13 amino acids. Between the trimmed V and J ends, which lost 4 bases and 5 bases, there was a span of 11 bases. Germline-derived CDR1 and CDR2 are ENHRY and SYGVKD.

The chain uses TRBV10-3 and TRBJ2-5; no definite D call. This sample comprised PBMCs from the stem cell graft donor, obtained from the stem cell graft. This TCR came from a human donor who donated a stem cell graft to a child with acute lymphoblastic leukemia. The CDR3 nucleotides read TGTGCCATCAGTGGTTACCACGGTGAGACCCAGTACTTC. This gives the protein CAISGYHGETQYF.